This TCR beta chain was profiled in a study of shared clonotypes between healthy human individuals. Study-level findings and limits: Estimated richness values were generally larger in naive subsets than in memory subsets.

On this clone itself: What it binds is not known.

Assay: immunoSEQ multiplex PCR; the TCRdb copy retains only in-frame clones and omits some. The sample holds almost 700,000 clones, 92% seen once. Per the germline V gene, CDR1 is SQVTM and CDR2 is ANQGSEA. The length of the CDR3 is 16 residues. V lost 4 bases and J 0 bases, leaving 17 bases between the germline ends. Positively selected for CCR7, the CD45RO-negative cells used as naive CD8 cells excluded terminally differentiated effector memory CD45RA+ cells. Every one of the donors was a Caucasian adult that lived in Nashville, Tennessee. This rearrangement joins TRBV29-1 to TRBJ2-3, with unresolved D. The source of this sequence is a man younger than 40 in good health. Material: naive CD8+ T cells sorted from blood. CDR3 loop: CSVVGFPQDSTDTQYF. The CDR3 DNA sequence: TGCAGCGTTGTGGGATTCCCGCAGGACAGCACAGATACGCAGTATTTT.